A single sample gave rise to the 4 T cell receptor beta chains below, sequenced in a study of CD8+CD57+ T cells in acquired aplastic anemia. Both TCR beta VDJ combination and CDR3 sequence profiling were carried out. Genomic DNA was the template for this profiling. TCRdb redid the calling of the reads with MiXCR, one entry per CDR3 protein. Among about 270,000 distinct CDR3 sequences, 45% to 65% were seen once, and the ten largest hold around 8%. Sequenced: sorted CD4+, CD8+, or CD8+CD57+ T cells (not recorded which) from PBMCs. The receptors derive from a human donor with severe aplastic anemia or a healthy control (not recorded which).

This clonotype has a handful of counts. The DNA for the CDR3 is TGCGCCAGCAGCCCACAGGAGGGGGAAAACATTCAGTACTTC. Translated: CASSPQEGENIQYF. The J gene is TRBJ2-4, the V gene TRBV5-1; D possibly matches TRBD1 or TRBD2 (6 bases each). Germline V gives CDR1 SGHRS, CDR2 YFSETQ. V shed 4 bases and J shed 5 bases, with 13 bases lying between them. The length of the CDR3 is 14 residues. Based on the CDR3 plus reference TRBV5-1 and TRBJ2-4, the full variable domain is KAGVTQTPRYLIKTRGQQVTLSCSPISGHRSVSWYQQTPGQGLQFLFEYFSETQRNKGNFPGRFSGRQFSNSRSEMNVSTLELGDSALYLCASSPQEGENIQYFGAGTRLSVL.

J is TRBJ2-1 and V is TRBV6-1, with TRBD2 identical over 9 bases. The germline V gene encodes CDR1 MNHNS and CDR2 SASEGT. V was pared by 4 bases and J by 9 bases, with 7 bases of the junction left unmatched. CDR3 size: 14 residues. CDR3 in DNA: TGTGCCAGCAGTGTGCGCGGGGGGGCTCGTGAGCAGTTCTTC. This gives the protein CASSVRGGAREQFF.

DNA for the CDR3: TGTGCCATCAGTGGGACTACTTACAATGAGCAGTTCTTC. It codes for CAISGTTYNEQFF. This chain joins TRBV10-3 and TRBJ2-1, with D perhaps matching TRBD2 (6 bases). Germline-derived CDR1 and CDR2 are ENHRY and SYGVKD. CDR3 size: 13 residues. V was trimmed by 4 bases and J by 4 bases, leaving 8 bases between them.

The V and J genes are TRBV7-9 and TRBJ2-1; 9 bases are a match to TRBD2. The trim removed 4 bases at V and 4 bases at J, leaving 11 bases unmatched. CDR1 and CDR2 from the germline V gene are SEHNR and FQNEAQ (reference sequence). The CDR3 has 17 residues. For the CDR3, the DNA is TGTGCCAGCAGCTGGGACGGGCTAGCGGGGCGTTACAATGAGCAGTTCTTC. It is translated as CASSWDGLAGRYNEQFF.